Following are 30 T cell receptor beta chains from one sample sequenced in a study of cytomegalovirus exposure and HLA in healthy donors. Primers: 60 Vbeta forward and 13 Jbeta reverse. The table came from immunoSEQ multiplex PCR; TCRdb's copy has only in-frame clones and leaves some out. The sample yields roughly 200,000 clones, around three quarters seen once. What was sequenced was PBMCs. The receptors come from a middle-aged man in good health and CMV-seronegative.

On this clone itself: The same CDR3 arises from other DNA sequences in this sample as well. The CDR3 DNA reads TGTGCCAGCAGTGGCAACAGACCGAACACCGGGGAGCTGTTTTTT. Its translation: CASSGNRPNTGELFF. V gene TRBV2 combines with J gene TRBJ2-2, with unresolved D. Germline V gives CDR1 SNHLY, CDR2 FYNNEI. The CDR3 is 15 amino acids. V was clipped by 4 bases and J by 0 bases, with 9 bases between them.

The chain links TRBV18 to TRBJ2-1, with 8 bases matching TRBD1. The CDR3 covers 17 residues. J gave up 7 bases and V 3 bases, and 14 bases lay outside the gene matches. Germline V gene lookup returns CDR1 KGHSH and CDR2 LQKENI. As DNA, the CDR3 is TGTGCCAGCTCACCGGGTGGGACAGGCTCGAGTAGGAATGAGCAGTTCTTC. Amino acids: CASSPGGTGSSRNEQFF.

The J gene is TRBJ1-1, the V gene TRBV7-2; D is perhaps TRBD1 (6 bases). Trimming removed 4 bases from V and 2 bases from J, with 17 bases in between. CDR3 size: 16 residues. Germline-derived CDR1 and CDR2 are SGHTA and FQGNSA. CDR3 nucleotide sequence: TGTGCCAGCAGCTCCCAGTTCAGGGGCGGCAACACTGAAGCTTTCTTT. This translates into CASSSQFRGGNTEAFF.

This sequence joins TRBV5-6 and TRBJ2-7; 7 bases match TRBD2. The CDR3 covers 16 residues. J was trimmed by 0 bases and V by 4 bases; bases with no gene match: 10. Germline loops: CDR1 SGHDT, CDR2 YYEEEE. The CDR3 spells CASSPLTSASSYEQYF. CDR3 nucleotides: TGTGCCAGCAGCCCTCTCACTAGCGCAAGCTCCTACGAGCAGTACTTC. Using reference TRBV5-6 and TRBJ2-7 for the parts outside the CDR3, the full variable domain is DAGVTQSPTHLIKTRGQQVTLRCSPKSGHDTVSWYQQALGQGPQFIFQYYEEEERQRGNFPDRFSGHQFPNYSSELNVNALLLGDSALYLCASSPLTSASSYEQYFGPGTRLTVT.

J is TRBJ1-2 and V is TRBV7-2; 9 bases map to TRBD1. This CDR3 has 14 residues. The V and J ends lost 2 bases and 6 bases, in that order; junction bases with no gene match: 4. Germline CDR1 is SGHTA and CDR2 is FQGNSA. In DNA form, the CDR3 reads TGTGCCAGCAGCTTATTAACAGGGGGCGATGGCTACACCTTC. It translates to CASSLLTGGDGYTF.

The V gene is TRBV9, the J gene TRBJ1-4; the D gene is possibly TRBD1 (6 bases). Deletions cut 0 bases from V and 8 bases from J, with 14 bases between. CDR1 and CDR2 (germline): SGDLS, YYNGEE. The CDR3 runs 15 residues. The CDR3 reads CASSVEGTPAEKLFF. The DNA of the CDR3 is TGTGCCAGCAGCGTAGAAGGGACACCAGCCGAAAAACTGTTTTTT.

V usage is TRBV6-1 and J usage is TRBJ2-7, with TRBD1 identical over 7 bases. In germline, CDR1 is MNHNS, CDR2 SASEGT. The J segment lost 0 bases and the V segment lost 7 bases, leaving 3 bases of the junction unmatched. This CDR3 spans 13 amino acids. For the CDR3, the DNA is TGTGCCAGCACGGGACAGAACTCCTACGAGCAGTACTTC. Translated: CASTGQNSYEQYF.

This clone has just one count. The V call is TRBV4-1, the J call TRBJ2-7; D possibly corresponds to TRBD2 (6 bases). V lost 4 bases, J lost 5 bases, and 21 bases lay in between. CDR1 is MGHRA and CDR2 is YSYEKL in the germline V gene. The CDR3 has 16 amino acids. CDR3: CASSRAPGRDSDEQYF. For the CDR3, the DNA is TGCGCCAGCAGCCGTGCGCCCGGGCGGGATTCGGACGAGCAGTACTTC.

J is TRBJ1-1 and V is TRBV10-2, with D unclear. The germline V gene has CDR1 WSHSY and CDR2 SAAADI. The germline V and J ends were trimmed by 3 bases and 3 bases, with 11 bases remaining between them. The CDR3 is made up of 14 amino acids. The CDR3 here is CASSDGRRDTEAFF. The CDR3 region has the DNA TGCGCCAGCAGTGATGGGAGGAGGGACACTGAAGCTTTCTTT.

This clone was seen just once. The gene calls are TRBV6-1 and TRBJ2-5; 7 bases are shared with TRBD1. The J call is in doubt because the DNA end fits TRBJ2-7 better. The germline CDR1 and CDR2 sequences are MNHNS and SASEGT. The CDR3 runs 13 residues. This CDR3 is CASRPGQTYEQYF. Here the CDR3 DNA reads TGTGCCAGCAGGCCGGGACAGACCTACGAGCAGTACTTC.

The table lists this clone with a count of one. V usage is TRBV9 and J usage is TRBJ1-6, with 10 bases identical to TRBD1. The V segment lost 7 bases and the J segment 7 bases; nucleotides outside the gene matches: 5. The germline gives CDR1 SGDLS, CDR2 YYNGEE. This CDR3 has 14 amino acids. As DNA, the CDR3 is TGTGCCAGCGGACAGGGGGTAGGGAATTCACCCCTCCACTTT. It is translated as CASGQGVGNSPLHF.

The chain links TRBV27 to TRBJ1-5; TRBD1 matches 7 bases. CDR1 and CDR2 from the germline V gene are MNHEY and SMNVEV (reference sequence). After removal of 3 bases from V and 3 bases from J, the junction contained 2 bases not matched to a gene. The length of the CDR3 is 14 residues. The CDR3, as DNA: TGTGCCAGCAGTTTGGACAGGAACAATCAGCCCCAGCATTTT. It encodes CASSLDRNNQPQHF.

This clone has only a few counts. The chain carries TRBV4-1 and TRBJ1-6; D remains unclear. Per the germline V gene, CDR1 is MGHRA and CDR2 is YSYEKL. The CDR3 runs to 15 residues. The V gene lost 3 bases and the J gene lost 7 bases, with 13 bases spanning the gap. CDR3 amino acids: CASSHVESGNSPLHF. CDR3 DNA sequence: TGCGCCAGCAGCCACGTGGAGTCGGGGAATTCACCCCTCCACTTT.

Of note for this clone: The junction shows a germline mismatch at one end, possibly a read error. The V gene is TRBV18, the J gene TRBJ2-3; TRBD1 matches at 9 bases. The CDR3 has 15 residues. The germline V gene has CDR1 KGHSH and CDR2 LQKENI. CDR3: CASSPPGQGFSSRRF. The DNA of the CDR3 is TGTGCCAGCTCACCACCGGGACAGGGATTTAGCTCCCGGCGGTTT. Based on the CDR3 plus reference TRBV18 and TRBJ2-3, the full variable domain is NAGVMQNPRHLVRRRGQEARLRCSPMKGHSHVYWYRQLPEEGLKFMVYLQKENIIDESGMPKERFSAEFPKEGPSILRIQQVVRGDSAAYFCASSPPGQGFSSRRFGPGTRLTVL.

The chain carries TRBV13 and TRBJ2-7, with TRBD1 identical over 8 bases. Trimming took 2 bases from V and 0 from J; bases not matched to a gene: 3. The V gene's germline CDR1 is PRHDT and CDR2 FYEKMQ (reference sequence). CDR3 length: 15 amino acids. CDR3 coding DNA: TGTGCCAGCAGCTTACACGACAGGGGCTCCTACGAGCAGTACTTC. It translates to CASSLHDRGSYEQYF.

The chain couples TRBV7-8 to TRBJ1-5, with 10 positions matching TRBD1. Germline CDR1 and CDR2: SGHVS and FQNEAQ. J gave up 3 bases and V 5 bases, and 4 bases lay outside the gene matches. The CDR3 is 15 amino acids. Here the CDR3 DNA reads TGTGCCAGCAGCCCGGGGACAGGGGACAATCAGCCCCAGCATTTT. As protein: CASSPGTGDNQPQHF.

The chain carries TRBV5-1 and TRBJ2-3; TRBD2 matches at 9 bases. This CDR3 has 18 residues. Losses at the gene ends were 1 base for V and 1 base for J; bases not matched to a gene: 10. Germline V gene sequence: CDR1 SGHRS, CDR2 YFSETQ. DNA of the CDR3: TGCGCCAGCAGCTTGAAGTTCGGCGGGAGGGGTGGCACAGATACGCAGTATTTT. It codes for CASSLKFGGRGGTDTQYF.

The CDR3, as DNA: TGTGCCAGCACCGACAGGGTTCTTAATGAAAAACTGTTTTTT. Translated: CASTDRVLNEKLFF. The genes are TRBV2 and TRBJ1-4; 7 bases line up with TRBD1. CDR1 and CDR2 (germline): SNHLY, FYNNEI. Trimming at V came to 7 bases and at J to 4 bases, leaving 6 bases not matched to a gene. The CDR3 covers 14 residues.

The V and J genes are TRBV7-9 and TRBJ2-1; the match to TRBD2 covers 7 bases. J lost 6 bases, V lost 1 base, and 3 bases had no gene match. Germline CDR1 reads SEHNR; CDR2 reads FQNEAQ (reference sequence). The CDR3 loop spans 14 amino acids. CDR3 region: CASSLGTRSNEQFF. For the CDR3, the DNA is TGTGCCAGCAGCTTAGGGACTAGGTCCAATGAGCAGTTCTTC. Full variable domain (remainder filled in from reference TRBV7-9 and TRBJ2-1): DTGVSQNPRHKITKRGQNVTFRCDPISEHNRLYWYRQTLGQGPEFLTYFQNEAQLEKSRLLSDRFSAERPKGSFSTLEIQRTEQGDSAMYLCASSLGTRSNEQFFGPGTRLTVL.

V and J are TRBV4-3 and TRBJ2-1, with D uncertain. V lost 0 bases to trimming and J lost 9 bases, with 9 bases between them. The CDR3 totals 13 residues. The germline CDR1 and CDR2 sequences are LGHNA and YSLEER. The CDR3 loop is CASSQEVRLEQFF. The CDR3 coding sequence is TGCGCCAGCAGCCAAGAAGTAAGACTTGAGCAGTTCTTC.

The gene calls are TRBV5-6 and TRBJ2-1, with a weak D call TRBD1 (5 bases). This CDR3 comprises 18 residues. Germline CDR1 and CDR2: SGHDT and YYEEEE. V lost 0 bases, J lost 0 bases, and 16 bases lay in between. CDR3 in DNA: TGTGCCAGCAGCTTGGCGATGGGGCTCCCGTACTCCTACAATGAGCAGTTCTTC. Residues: CASSLAMGLPYSYNEQFF.

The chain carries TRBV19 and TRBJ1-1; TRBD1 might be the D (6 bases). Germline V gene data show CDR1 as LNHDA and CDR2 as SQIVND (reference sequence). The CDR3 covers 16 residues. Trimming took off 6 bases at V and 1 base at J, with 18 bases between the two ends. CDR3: CASRLDPRGTNTEAFF. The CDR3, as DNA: TGTGCCAGTAGACTAGATCCCAGGGGAACGAACACTGAAGCTTTCTTT.

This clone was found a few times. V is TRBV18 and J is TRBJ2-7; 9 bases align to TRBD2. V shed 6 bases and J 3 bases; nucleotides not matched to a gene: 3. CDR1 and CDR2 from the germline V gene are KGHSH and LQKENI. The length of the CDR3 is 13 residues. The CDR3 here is CASSPTSGYEQYF. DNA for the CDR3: TGTGCCAGCTCCCCGACTAGCGGCTACGAGCAGTACTTC.

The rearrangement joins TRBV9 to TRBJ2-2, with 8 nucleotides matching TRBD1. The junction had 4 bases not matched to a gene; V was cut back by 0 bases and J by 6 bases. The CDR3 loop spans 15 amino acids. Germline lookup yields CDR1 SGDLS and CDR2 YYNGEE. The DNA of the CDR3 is TGTGCCAGCAGCGTAGTTCCAGGGGGCCCCGGGGAGCTGTTTTTT. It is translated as CASSVVPGGPGELFF.

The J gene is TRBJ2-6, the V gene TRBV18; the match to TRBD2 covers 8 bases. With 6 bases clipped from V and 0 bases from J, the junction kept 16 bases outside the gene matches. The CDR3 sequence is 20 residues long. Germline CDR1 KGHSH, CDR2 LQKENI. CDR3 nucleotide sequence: TGTGCCAGCTCCCTAGGTTCCTTAGCGGGGATGTCCTCTGGGGCCAACGTCCTGACTTTC. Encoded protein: CASSLGSLAGMSSGANVLTF.

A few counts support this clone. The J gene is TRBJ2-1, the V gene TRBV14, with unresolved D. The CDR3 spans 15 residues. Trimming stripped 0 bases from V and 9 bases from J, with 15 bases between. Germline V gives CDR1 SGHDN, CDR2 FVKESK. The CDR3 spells CASSQDPPLWSEQFF. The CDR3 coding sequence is TGTGCCAGCAGCCAAGATCCACCCCTTTGGAGTGAGCAGTTCTTC.

DNA of the CDR3: TGTGCCAGCAGTCGGGAGGGGCCAACTAATGAAAAACTGTTTTTT. Its protein product is CASSREGPTNEKLFF. The chain joins TRBV6-6 to TRBJ1-4, with a weak D call TRBD1 (5 bases). CDR3 size: 15 residues. The V gene lost 5 bases and the J gene lost 0 bases, with 10 bases spanning the gap. CDR1 MNHNY and CDR2 SVGAGI come from the germline V gene (reference sequence).

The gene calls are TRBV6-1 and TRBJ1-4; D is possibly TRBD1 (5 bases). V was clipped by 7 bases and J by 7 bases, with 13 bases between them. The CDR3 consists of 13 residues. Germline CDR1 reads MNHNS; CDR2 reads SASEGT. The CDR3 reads CASMAGRAEKLFF. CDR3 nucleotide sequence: TGTGCCAGCATGGCAGGGAGGGCTGAAAAACTGTTTTTT.

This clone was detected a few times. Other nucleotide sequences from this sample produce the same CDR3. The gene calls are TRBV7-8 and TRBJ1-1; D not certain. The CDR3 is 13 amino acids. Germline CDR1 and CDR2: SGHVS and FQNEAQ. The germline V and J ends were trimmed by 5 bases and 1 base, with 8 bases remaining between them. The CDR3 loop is CASSLQANTEAFF. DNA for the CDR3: TGTGCCAGCAGCCTCCAGGCGAACACTGAAGCTTTCTTT.

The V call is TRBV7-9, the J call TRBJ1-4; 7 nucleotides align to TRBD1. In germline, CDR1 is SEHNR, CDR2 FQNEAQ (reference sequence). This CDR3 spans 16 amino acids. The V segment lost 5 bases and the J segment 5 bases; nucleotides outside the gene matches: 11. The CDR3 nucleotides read TGTGCCAGCAGCCTAACAGGGGCGAACTTGAATGAAAAACTGTTTTTT. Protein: CASSLTGANLNEKLFF.